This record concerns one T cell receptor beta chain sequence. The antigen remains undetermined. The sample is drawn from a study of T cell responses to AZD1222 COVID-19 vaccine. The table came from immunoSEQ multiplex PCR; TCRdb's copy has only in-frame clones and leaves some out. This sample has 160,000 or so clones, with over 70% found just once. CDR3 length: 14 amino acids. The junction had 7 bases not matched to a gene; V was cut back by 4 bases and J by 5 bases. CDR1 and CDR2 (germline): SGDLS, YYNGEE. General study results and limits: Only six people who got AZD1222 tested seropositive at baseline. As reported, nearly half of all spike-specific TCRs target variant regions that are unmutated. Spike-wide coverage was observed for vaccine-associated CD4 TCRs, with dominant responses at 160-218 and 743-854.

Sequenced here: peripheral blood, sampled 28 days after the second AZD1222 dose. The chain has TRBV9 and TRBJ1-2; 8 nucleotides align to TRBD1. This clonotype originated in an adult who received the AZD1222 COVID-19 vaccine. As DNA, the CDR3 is TGTGCCAGCAGCATAAATGACAGGGGATATGGCTACACCTTC. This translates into CASSINDRGYGYTF.